This T cell receptor (beta chain) is from a study of PD-1 blockade in classical Hodgkin lymphoma. Broader study findings: While CD8+ TCR diversity did not rise significantly by C4D1, CD4+ TCR diversity did. Lower baseline TCR diversity marked trial partial responders and progressors.

Every patient relapsed after autologous stem cell transplantation, and brentuximab vedotin exposure varied. Points on this clone: Its specificity is not known.

Clones were read by immunoSEQ multiplex PCR, and TCRdb kept only the in-frame ones, dropping some. This table holds 13,000 to 15,000 clones, 81% found once. Germline V gives CDR1 ENHRY, CDR2 SYGVKD. V was cut by 10 bases and J by 7 bases, with 9 bases left in between. This CDR3 comprises 10 residues. The sequence came from a human donor with classical Hodgkin lymphoma. The V call is TRBV10-3, the J call TRBJ2-3; no definite D call. The material sequenced was peripheral blood mononuclear cells (PBMCs), taken at baseline. The CDR3 spells CARRTNTQYF. DNA of the CDR3: TGTGCCAGAAGAACGAATACGCAGTATTTT.